One T cell receptor beta chain is described in this entry. Germline V gene sequence: CDR1 MGHRA, CDR2 YSYEKL. The CDR3 extends over 16 amino acids. Trimming pared 1 base from V and 0 bases from J, leaving 10 bases between. This entry is derived from a study of shared T cell receptors in the human thymus. Profiling relied on immunoSEQ multiplex PCR, and the TCRdb table lists in-frame clones only, not all of them. Of under 850,000 clones in the sample, more than 75% were seen once. These records were also assigned to another study, of human thymus T cells.

The gene calls are TRBV4-1 and TRBJ1-3; D call uncertain. The sequenced sample consisted of thymocytes. The sequence was obtained from a boy under two years old with a congenital heart defect. The CDR3 DNA sequence: TGCGCCAGCAGCCAAGGGTACTCGAGCTCTGGAAACACCATATATTTT. Translating gives CASSQGYSSSGNTIYF.